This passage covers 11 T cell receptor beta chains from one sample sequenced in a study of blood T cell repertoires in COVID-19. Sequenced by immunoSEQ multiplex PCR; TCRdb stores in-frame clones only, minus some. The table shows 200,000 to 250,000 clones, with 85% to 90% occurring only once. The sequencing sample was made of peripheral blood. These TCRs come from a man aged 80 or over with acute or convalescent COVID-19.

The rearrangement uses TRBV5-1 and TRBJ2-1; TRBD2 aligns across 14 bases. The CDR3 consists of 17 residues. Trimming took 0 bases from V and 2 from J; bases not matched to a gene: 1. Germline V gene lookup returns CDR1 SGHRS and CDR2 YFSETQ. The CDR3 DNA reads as TGCGCCAGCAGCTTGGGGACTAGCGGGGGGCCCTACAATGAGCAGTTCTTC. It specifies CASSLGTSGGPYNEQFF.

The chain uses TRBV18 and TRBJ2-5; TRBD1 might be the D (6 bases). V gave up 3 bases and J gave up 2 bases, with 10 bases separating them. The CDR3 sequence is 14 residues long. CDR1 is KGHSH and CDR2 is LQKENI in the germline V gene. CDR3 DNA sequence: TGTGCCAGCTCACCGCGACAGGCTCAAGAGACCCAGTACTTC. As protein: CASSPRQAQETQYF.

CDR3 sequence (DNA): TGTGCCATCAGTGAGTCTGGTCAGGCACCCTACGAGCAGTACTTC. It codes for CAISESGQAPYEQYF. The V and J genes are TRBV10-3 and TRBJ2-7; D uncertain. This CDR3 has 15 residues. Between the trimmed V and J ends, which lost 0 bases and 2 bases, there was a span of 11 bases. Looked up from germline, CDR1 is ENHRY and CDR2 is SYGVKD.

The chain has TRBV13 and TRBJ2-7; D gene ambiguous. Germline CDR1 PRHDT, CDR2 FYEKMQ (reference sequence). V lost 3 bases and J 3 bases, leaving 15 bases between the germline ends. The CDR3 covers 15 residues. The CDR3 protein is CASSFFGGSSYEQYF. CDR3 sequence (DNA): TGTGCCAGCAGCTTCTTTGGCGGATCTAGCTACGAGCAGTACTTC.

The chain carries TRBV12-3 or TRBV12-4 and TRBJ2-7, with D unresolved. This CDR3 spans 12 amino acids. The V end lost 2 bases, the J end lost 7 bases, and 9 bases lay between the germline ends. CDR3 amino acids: CASSLSLPEQYF. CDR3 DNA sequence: TGTGCCAGCAGTTTAAGCCTACCTGAGCAGTACTTC.

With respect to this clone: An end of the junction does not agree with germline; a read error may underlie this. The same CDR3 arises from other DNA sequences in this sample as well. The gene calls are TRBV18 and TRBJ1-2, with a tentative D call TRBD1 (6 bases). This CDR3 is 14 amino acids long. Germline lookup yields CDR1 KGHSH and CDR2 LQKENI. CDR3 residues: CASSPVDRKFGYTF. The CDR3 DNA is TGTGCTAGCTCTCCAGTAGACAGGAAGTTTGGCTACACCTTC.

CDR3 residues: CASSLDPGGALLAKNIQYF. CDR3 sequence (DNA): TGTGCCAGCAGCTTAGATCCGGGAGGGGCATTATTAGCCAAAAACATTCAGTACTTC. V usage is TRBV7-6 and J usage is TRBJ2-4, with 8 positions matching TRBD2. The CDR3 runs 19 residues. Germline trimming cut 1 base from V and 0 bases from J; bases unmatched to any gene: 11. Germline V gene sequence: CDR1 SGHVS, CDR2 FNYEAQ.

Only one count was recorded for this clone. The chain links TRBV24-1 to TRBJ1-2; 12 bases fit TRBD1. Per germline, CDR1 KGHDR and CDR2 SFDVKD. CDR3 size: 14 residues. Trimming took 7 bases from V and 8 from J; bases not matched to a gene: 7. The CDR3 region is CATRKGQGARGYTF. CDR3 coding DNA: TGTGCCACCAGGAAGGGACAGGGGGCGCGAGGCTACACCTTC.

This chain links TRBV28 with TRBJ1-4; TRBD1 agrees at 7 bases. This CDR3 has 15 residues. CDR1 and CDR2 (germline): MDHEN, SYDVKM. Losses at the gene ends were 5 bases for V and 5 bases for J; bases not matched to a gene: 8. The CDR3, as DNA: TGTGCCAGCAGTCGACTACAGGGGCGGAATGAAAAACTGTTTTTT. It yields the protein CASSRLQGRNEKLFF.

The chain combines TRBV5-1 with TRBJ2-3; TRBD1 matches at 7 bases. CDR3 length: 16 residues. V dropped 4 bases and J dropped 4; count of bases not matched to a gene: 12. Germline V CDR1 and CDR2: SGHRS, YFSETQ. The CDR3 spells CASSNSPGQTADTQYF. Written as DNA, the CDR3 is TGCGCCAGCAGCAACTCCCCGGGACAGACTGCAGATACGCAGTATTTT.

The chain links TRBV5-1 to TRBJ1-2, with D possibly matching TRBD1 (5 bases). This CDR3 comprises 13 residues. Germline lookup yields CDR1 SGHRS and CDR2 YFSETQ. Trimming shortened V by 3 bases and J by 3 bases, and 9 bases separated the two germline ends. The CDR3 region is CASSSPGDYGYTF. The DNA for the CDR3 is TGCGCCAGCAGCTCTCCGGGGGACTATGGCTACACCTTC.